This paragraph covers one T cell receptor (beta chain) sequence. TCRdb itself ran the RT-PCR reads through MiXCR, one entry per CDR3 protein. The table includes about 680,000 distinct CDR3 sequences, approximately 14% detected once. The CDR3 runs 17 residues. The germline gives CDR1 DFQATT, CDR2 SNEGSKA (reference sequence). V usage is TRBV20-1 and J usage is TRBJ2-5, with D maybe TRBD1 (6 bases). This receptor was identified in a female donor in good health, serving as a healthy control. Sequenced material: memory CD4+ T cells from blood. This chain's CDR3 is CSGLAWGQGFFSETQYF. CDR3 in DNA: TGCAGCGGCCTGGCCTGGGGGCAGGGGTTTTTTTCAGAGACCCAGTACTTC.